What follows are 9 T cell receptor beta chains derived from one specimen sequenced in a study of blood T cell repertoires in COVID-19. The method was immunoSEQ multiplex PCR; TCRdb's version includes in-frame clones alone and lacks a portion of them. The sample contains approximately 56,000 clones, approximately 81% of which appear only once. Sequenced input: peripheral blood. The receptor set was obtained from a woman of 80 years or more with acute or convalescent COVID-19.

The rearrangement links TRBV5-8 to TRBJ1-1; 7 bases match TRBD1. V lost 4 bases to trimming and J lost 3 bases; unmatched junction nucleotides: 9. Per the germline V gene, CDR1 is SGHTS and CDR2 is YDEGEE. CDR3 size: 15 residues. The CDR3 protein is CASSRRGRPDTEAFF. DNA for the CDR3: TGTGCCAGCAGCCGGAGGGGGCGACCGGACACTGAAGCTTTCTTT.

This rearrangement joins TRBV19 to TRBJ2-2, with 10 bases fitting TRBD1. The CDR3 is 17 amino acids. Germline V gene lookup returns CDR1 LNHDA and CDR2 SQIVND (reference sequence). V lost 3 bases to trimming and J lost 1 base; unmatched junction nucleotides: 5. The CDR3 DNA follows: TGTGCCAGTAGTATTCTTGGACAGGGGGGGAACACCGGGGAGCTGTTTTTT. Amino acid sequence: CASSILGQGGNTGELFF. Looking up the rest from reference TRBV19 and TRBJ2-2 gives the full variable domain: DGGITQSPKYLFRKEGQNVTLSCEQNLNHDAMYWYRQDPGQGLRLIYYSQIVNDFQKGDIAEGYSVSREKKESFPLTVTSAQKNPTAFYLCASSILGQGGNTGELFFGEGSRLTVL.

This sequence joins TRBV18 and TRBJ1-1; 7 positions match TRBD1. Per the germline V gene, CDR1 is KGHSH and CDR2 is LQKENI. The CDR3 contains 13 residues. J was trimmed by 3 bases and V by 7 bases; bases with no gene match: 5. The CDR3: CASLEDRYTEAFF. In nucleotides, the CDR3 is TGTGCCAGCTTAGAGGACAGGTACACTGAAGCTTTCTTT.

J is TRBJ2-5 and V is TRBV24-1; TRBD1 matches 7 bases. J gave up 0 bases and V 3 bases, and 6 bases lay outside the gene matches. The CDR3 runs to 16 residues. Per the germline V gene, CDR1 is KGHDR and CDR2 is SFDVKD. In DNA form, the CDR3 reads TGTGCCACCAGTGATGCGGACAGGAACCACCAAGAGACCCAGTACTTC. Amino acid sequence: CATSDADRNHQETQYF.

The chain recombines TRBV5-5 with TRBJ2-3, with 10 bases matching TRBD2. J was trimmed by 5 bases and V by 4 bases; bases with no gene match: 13. This CDR3 has 17 residues. The V gene's germline CDR1 is SGHKS and CDR2 YYEKEE (reference sequence). CDR3 sequence reads: CASSLASETSGRDTQYF. CDR3 in DNA: TGTGCCAGCAGCCTCGCCTCTGAGACTAGCGGGCGAGATACGCAGTATTTT.

The gene calls are TRBV19 and TRBJ2-1, with TRBD1 identical over 10 bases. This CDR3 is 16 amino acids long. Per germline, CDR1 LNHDA and CDR2 SQIVND (reference sequence). The V gene end was trimmed by 7 bases and the J gene end by 6 bases; junction bases not matched to a gene: 12. DNA for the CDR3: TGTGCCAGTAAGGGAGTCGGGACAGGGGATAGCAATGAGCAGTTCTTC. It codes for CASKGVGTGDSNEQFF.

The V call is TRBV19, the J call TRBJ1-1, with TRBD1 identical over 9 bases. V was pared by 4 bases and J by 1 base, with 7 bases of the junction left unmatched. Germline V gives CDR1 LNHDA, CDR2 SQIVND (reference sequence). The CDR3 totals 16 residues. CDR3 coding DNA: TGTGCCAGTAGTAGGGGACCGGGACAGGGGAACACTGAAGCTTTCTTT. Protein sequence: CASSRGPGQGNTEAFF.

The V call is TRBV10-3, the J call TRBJ1-1; D is perhaps TRBD1 (5 bases). The CDR3 contains 18 residues. V shed 0 bases and J shed 0 bases, with 17 bases lying between them. Germline CDR1 and CDR2: ENHRY and SYGVKD. CDR3 sequence: CAISESSSFVRVNTEAFF. For the CDR3, the DNA is TGTGCCATCAGTGAGTCAAGTTCGTTCGTCAGGGTGAACACTGAAGCTTTCTTT.

Here the CDR3 DNA reads TGTGCCACATCGAGGGTTTCGTCTACTGAAGCTTTCTTT. Protein: CATSRVSSTEAFF. The chain carries TRBV25-1 and TRBJ1-1, with D uncertain. V gave up 10 bases and J gave up 5 bases, with 17 bases separating them. Looked up from germline, CDR1 is MGHDK and CDR2 is SYGVNS. The CDR3 sequence is 13 residues long.